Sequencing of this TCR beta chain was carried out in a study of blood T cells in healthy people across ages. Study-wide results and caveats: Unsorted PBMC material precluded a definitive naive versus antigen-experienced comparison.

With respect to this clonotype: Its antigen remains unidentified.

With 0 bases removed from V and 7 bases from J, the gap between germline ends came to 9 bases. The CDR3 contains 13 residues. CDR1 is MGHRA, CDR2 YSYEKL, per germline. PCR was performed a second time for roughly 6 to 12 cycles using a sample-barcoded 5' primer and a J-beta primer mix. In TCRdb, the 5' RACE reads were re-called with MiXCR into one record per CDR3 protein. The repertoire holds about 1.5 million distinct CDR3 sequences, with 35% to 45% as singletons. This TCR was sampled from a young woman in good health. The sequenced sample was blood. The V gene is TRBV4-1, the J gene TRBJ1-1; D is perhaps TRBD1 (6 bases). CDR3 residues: CASSQDGGREAFF. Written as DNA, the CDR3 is TGCGCCAGCAGCCAAGATGGGGGCCGTGAAGCTTTCTTT.